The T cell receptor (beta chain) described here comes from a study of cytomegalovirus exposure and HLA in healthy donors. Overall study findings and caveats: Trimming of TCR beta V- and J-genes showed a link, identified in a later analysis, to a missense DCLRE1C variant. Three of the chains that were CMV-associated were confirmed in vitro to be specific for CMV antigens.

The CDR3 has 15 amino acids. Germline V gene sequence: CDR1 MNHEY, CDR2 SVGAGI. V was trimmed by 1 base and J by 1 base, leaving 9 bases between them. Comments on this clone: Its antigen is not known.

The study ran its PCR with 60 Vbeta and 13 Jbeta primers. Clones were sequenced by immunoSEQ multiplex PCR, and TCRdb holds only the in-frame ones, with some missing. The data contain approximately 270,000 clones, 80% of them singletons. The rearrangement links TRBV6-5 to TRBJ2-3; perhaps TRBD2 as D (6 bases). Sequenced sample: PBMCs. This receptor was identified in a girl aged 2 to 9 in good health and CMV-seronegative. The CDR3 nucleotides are TGTGCCAGCAGTTACTTCGGGGGACGCACAGATACGCAGTATTTT. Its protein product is CASSYFGGRTDTQYF.